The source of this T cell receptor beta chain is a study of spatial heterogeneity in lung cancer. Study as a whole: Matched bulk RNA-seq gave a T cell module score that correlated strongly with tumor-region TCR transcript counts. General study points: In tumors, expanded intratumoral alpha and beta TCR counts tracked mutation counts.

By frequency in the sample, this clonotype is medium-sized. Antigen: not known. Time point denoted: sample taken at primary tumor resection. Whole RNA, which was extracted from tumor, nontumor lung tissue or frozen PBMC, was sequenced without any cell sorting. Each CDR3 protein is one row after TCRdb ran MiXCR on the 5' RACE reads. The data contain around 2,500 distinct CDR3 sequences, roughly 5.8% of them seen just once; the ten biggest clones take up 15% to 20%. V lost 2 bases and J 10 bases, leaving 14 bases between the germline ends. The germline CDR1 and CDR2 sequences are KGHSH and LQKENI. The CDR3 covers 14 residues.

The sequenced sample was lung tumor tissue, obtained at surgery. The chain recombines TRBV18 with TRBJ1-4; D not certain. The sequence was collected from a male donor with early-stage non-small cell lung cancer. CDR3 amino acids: CASSPVQDGVKLFF. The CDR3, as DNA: TGTGCCAGCTCACCAGTTCAGGATGGGGTAAAACTGTTTTTT.